The 31 T cell receptor beta chains given below trace back to one sample, sequenced in a study of T-cell reconstitution after alpha-beta-depleted transplantation in children. Researchers prepared the TCRbeta library using unique molecular identifiers, the study reports. MiXCR was run by TCRdb on the PCR reads, yielding one entry per CDR3 protein. There are nearly 550,000 distinct CDR3 sequences in the sample; approximately 16% occur only once, and about 3.1% lies in the top ten. Sequenced here: PBMCs from the stem cell graft donor, sampled from the stem cell graft. These receptors all come from a human donor who donated a stem cell graft to a child with acute lymphoblastic leukemia.

The chain links TRBV12-3 or TRBV12-4 to TRBJ1-1; D gene uncertain. The ends were cut back, 6 bases at V and 1 base at J, with 9 bases in the middle. This CDR3 is 13 amino acids long. CDR3 coding DNA: TGTGCCAGCAGGGTAACGGGGAACACTGAAGCTTTCTTT. It translates to CASRVTGNTEAFF.

This clonotype has more than one count but fewer than ten. The chain's CDR3 is CAISDGGDSNQPQHF. The CDR3 bases are TGTGCCATCAGTGACGGGGGAGACTCTAATCAGCCCCAGCATTTT. This sequence joins TRBV10-3 and TRBJ1-5; D is perhaps TRBD1 (5 bases). The CDR3 extends over 15 amino acids. Germline-derived CDR1 and CDR2 are ENHRY and SYGVKD. V was cut by 3 bases and J by 4 bases, with 13 bases left in between.

V gene TRBV29-1 combines with J gene TRBJ2-7, with 8 positions matching TRBD1. V trimming: 6 bases; J trimming: 7 bases; junction bases outside the gene matches: 8. The CDR3 is 12 residues long. Looked up from germline, CDR1 is SQVTM and CDR2 is ANQGSEA. CDR3 coding DNA: TGCAGCGTCCCGGGACAGGCCAGTGAGCAGTACTTC. The encoded protein is CSVPGQASEQYF.

This clonotype was seen a handful of times. The J gene is TRBJ2-1, the V gene TRBV5-6, with D tentatively TRBD2 (5 bases). This CDR3 is built from 13 residues. Per germline, CDR1 SGHDT and CDR2 YYEEEE. Between the trimmed V and J ends, which lost 2 bases and 14 bases, there was a span of 17 bases. The CDR3 region has the DNA TGTGCCAGCAGCTTTGGACTCCCGGGCCGTAAGTTCTTC. Translation gives CASSFGLPGRKFF.

V gene TRBV5-1 combines with J gene TRBJ2-3, with 12 positions matching TRBD2. J gave up 4 bases and V 2 bases, and 8 bases lay outside the gene matches. The CDR3 is made up of 17 amino acids. Per the germline V gene, CDR1 is SGHRS and CDR2 is YFSETQ. Here the CDR3 reads CASSFYKTSGSADTQYF. Here the CDR3 DNA reads TGCGCCAGCAGCTTCTATAAGACTAGCGGGAGTGCAGATACGCAGTATTTT.

This clonotype was picked up many times. This chain uses TRBV5-4 with TRBJ2-7; 11 bases fit TRBD1. The germline gives CDR1 SGHNT, CDR2 YYREEE (reference sequence). The V segment lost 0 bases and the J segment 2 bases; nucleotides outside the gene matches: 1. The CDR3 sequence is 15 residues long. As DNA, the CDR3 is TGTGCCAGCAGCTTGGCGGGACAGGGGGCCTACGAGCAGTACTTC. Protein: CASSLAGQGAYEQYF. The whole variable domain, remainder taken from reference TRBV5-4 and TRBJ2-7, is ETGVTQSPTHLIKTRGQQVTLRCSSQSGHNTVSWYQQALGQGPQFIFQYYREEENGRGNFPPRFSGLQFPNYSSELNVNALELDDSALYLCASSLAGQGAYEQYFGPGTRLTVT.

Ten or more counts support this clonotype. The chain carries TRBV7-2 and TRBJ2-1, with 9 nucleotides matching TRBD2. The length of the CDR3 is 17 residues. Germline assignment: CDR1 SGHTA and CDR2 FQGNSA. J lost 3 bases, V lost 4 bases, and 10 bases had no gene match. The DNA of the CDR3 is TGTGCCAGCAGCTCGTCTTTAGCGGGAGTTCTCTACAATGAGCAGTTCTTC. Its translation: CASSSSLAGVLYNEQFF.

This clonotype was observed a few times. V usage is TRBV9 and J usage is TRBJ1-1; 10 positions agree with TRBD1. The junction had 3 bases not matched to a gene; V was cut back by 1 base and J by 3 bases. The CDR3 contains 15 residues. Germline V gene sequence: CDR1 SGDLS, CDR2 YYNGEE. Written as DNA, the CDR3 is TGTGCCAGCAGCGTAATCGGACAGGGGGACACTGAAGCTTTCTTT. Translation: CASSVIGQGDTEAFF.

In its sample, this clonotype was seen a few times. The chain uses TRBV19 and TRBJ1-6, with TRBD1 matching over 7 bases. Germline CDR1 LNHDA, CDR2 SQIVND (reference sequence). Trimming at V came to 2 bases and at J to 4 bases, leaving 2 bases not matched to a gene. There are 15 residues in the CDR3. CDR3 sequence reads: CASSIRTGYNSPLHF. The CDR3 nucleotides read TGTGCCAGTAGTATAAGGACAGGTTATAATTCACCCCTCCACTTT.

The gene calls are TRBV5-1 and TRBJ2-5, with D perhaps matching TRBD2 (6 bases). Trimming pared 3 bases from V and 0 bases from J, leaving 12 bases between. The CDR3 contains 15 residues. The germline V gene encodes CDR1 SGHRS and CDR2 YFSETQ. CDR3 sequence: CASSSSVLYQETQYF. CDR3 DNA: TGCGCCAGCAGCTCTAGCGTGCTGTACCAAGAGACCCAGTACTTC.

The rearrangement uses TRBV12-3 or TRBV12-4 and TRBJ1-1, with D unresolved. CDR3 length equals 12 residues. Trimming pared 3 bases from V and 5 bases from J, leaving 7 bases between. The CDR3 DNA is TGTGCCAGCAGTTTCGCGTCGACTGAAGCTTTCTTT. Encoded protein: CASSFASTEAFF.

The chain has TRBV5-1 and TRBJ2-3; 7 bases line up with TRBD1. Germline V gives CDR1 SGHRS, CDR2 YFSETQ. Germline trimming cut 3 bases from V and 5 bases from J; bases unmatched to any gene: 6. The CDR3 consists of 14 residues. CDR3 sequence: CASSSTGHGDTQYF. The CDR3 DNA follows: TGCGCCAGCAGCTCGACAGGGCACGGAGATACGCAGTATTTT.

The chain uses TRBV7-3 and TRBJ2-1; 10 bases align to TRBD2. The CDR3 loop spans 18 amino acids. The V and J ends lost 1 base and 6 bases, in that order; junction bases with no gene match: 12. In germline, CDR1 is SGHTA, CDR2 FQGTGA. The CDR3 reads CASSLRQASGSIFNEQFF. In nucleotides, the CDR3 is TGTGCCAGCAGCTTAAGACAGGCTAGCGGGAGTATTTTCAATGAGCAGTTCTTC.

The CDR3 nucleotides read TGCGCCAGCAGGTCCACAGGGGGCTATGGCTACACCTTC. Amino acid sequence: CASRSTGGYGYTF. The chain carries TRBV4-1 and TRBJ1-2; 8 bases agree with TRBD1. The V gene's germline CDR1 is MGHRA and CDR2 YSYEKL. The CDR3 covers 13 residues. V was clipped by 6 bases and J by 4 bases; unmatched bases: 4.

The chain carries TRBV7-8 and TRBJ2-7; D is possibly TRBD2 (6 bases). Deletions cut 1 base from V and 7 bases from J, with 11 bases between. CDR3 length: 13 amino acids. The germline V gene encodes CDR1 SGHVS and CDR2 FQNEAQ. The CDR3 nucleotides read TGTGCCAGCAGCTTAGAGGACGGAGGGGAGCAGTACTTC. It codes for CASSLEDGGEQYF.

The sample holds a few counts of this clonotype. The rearrangement joins TRBV5-5 to TRBJ2-3; D unclear. This CDR3 region has 16 residues. Germline V gene sequence: CDR1 SGHKS, CDR2 YYEKEE (reference sequence). Between the trimmed V and J ends, which lost 4 bases and 0 bases, there was a span of 15 bases. This chain's CDR3 is CASSPLPPPSTDTQYF. Written as DNA, the CDR3 is TGTGCCAGCAGCCCACTCCCACCGCCTAGCACAGATACGCAGTATTTT.

This clonotype came up a few times. The chain joins TRBV14 to TRBJ2-3; D is ambiguous. This CDR3 has 17 amino acids. V was trimmed by 6 bases and J by 4 bases, leaving 23 bases between them. Looked up from germline, CDR1 is SGHDN and CDR2 is FVKESK. CDR3: CASSRSSGVNVADTQYF. The DNA for the CDR3 is TGTGCCAGCAGTCGCTCTAGTGGAGTAAACGTTGCAGATACGCAGTATTTT.

The rearrangement links TRBV4-1 to TRBJ2-1; 14 nucleotides agree with TRBD2. Germline CDR1 is MGHRA and CDR2 is YSYEKL. With 5 bases clipped from V and 6 bases from J, the junction kept 6 bases outside the gene matches. The CDR3 length is 16 residues. The CDR3 loop is CASSIRLAGGGNEQFF. The CDR3 DNA sequence: TGCGCCAGCAGCATCCGACTAGCGGGAGGGGGCAATGAGCAGTTCTTC.

The V gene is TRBV16, the J gene TRBJ2-1, with D unclear. CDR1 KGHSY and CDR2 FQNENV come from the germline V gene. V dropped 2 bases and J dropped 2 bases, with 10 bases sitting between them. This CDR3 has 15 amino acids. In nucleotides, the CDR3 is TGTGCCAGCAGCCAACTTGCAGCAACCTACAATGAGCAGTTCTTC. Translation: CASSQLAATYNEQFF.

This clonotype has a handful of counts. Written as DNA, the CDR3 is TGTGCCACCAGTGATGGGACTAGCAATGAGCAGTTCTTC. This translates into CATSDGTSNEQFF. The chain combines TRBV24-1 with TRBJ2-1, with TRBD2 identical over 8 bases. CDR1 and CDR2 (germline): KGHDR, SFDVKD. J lost 6 bases, V lost 3 bases, and 0 bases had no gene match. The CDR3 has 13 amino acids.

There are a few counts of this clonotype. The V gene is TRBV24-1, the J gene TRBJ1-4; unclear D gene. This CDR3 region has 15 residues. The germline CDR1 and CDR2 sequences are KGHDR and SFDVKD. The V and J ends lost 4 bases and 3 bases respectively, with 11 bases between them. The CDR3, as DNA: TGTGCCACCAGTGACGGCGGGGTGTCTAATGAAAAACTGTTTTTT. It codes for CATSDGGVSNEKLFF.

The chain has TRBV7-9 and TRBJ2-2; D possibly uses TRBD1 or TRBD2 (6 bases each). Per germline, CDR1 SEHNR and CDR2 FQNEAQ (reference sequence). The CDR3 covers 16 residues. The V gene lost 5 bases and the J gene lost 4 bases, with 17 bases spanning the gap. The CDR3, as DNA: TGTGCCAGCAGCCCAAGGGGGACGGAGGGCACCGGGGAGCTGTTTTTT. It encodes CASSPRGTEGTGELFF.

The CDR3 coding sequence is TGTGCCAGCAGTTACTCGACTCTAGCCGGGAATAATTCACCCCTCCACTTT. It specifies CASSYSTLAGNNSPLHF. The genes are TRBV6-5 and TRBJ1-6; no definite D call. The V gene lost 0 bases and the J gene lost 5 bases, with 14 bases spanning the gap. Germline CDR1 MNHEY, CDR2 SVGAGI. The length of the CDR3 is 17 residues.

This chain joins TRBV6-5 and TRBJ2-7; D is unresolved. CDR1 MNHEY and CDR2 SVGAGI come from the germline V gene. V shed 0 bases and J shed 2 bases, with 14 bases lying between them. The CDR3 runs 16 residues. The DNA for the CDR3 is TGTGCCAGCAGTTACTCGAGCTCGGCGGCGACCTACGAGCAGTACTTC. Translating it yields CASSYSSSAATYEQYF.

This clonotype has a handful of counts. The chain carries TRBV6-2 or TRBV6-3 and TRBJ1-1; maybe TRBD1 (6 bases). Germline V gene data show CDR1 as MNHEY and CDR2 as SVGEGT. V was clipped by 10 bases and J by 1 base, with 13 bases between them. The CDR3 is 13 amino acids. CDR3 amino acids: CATKTGTNTEAFF. In DNA, the CDR3 is TGTGCCACCAAAACAGGGACGAACACTGAAGCTTTCTTT.

This clonotype was counted between two and nine times. This chain links TRBV24-1 with TRBJ1-2; unclear D gene. This CDR3 spans 14 amino acids. V was shortened by 4 bases and J by 4 bases, with 12 bases between the two germline ends. Germline lookup yields CDR1 KGHDR and CDR2 SFDVKD. The CDR3 bases are TGTGCCACCAGTGAATCAGGACCGATCTATGGCTACACCTTC. Its protein product is CATSESGPIYGYTF.

The CDR3 is CATSVTSTQYF. CDR3 coding DNA: TGTGCCACCAGTGTCACGAGTACGCAGTATTTT. The rearrangement links TRBV24-1 to TRBJ2-3; D is uncertain. CDR3 length equals 11 residues. V was clipped by 5 bases and J by 8 bases, with 7 bases between them. Germline assignment: CDR1 KGHDR and CDR2 SFDVKD.

The rearrangement uses TRBV12-3 or TRBV12-4 and TRBJ2-1, with D unclear. The germline V and J ends were trimmed by 5 bases and 2 bases, with 13 bases remaining between them. This CDR3 contains 15 residues. The CDR3 DNA follows: TGTGCCAGCAGTCCTAAATCCCAGGCCTACAATGAGCAGTTCTTC. This translates into CASSPKSQAYNEQFF.

This clonotype was seen only a few times. The V call is TRBV12-3 or TRBV12-4, the J call TRBJ1-1; possibly TRBD1 for D (5 bases). V was clipped by 5 bases and J by 3 bases, with 13 bases between them. This CDR3 contains 14 residues. The CDR3 reads CASSVGRAHTEAFF. For the CDR3, the DNA is TGTGCCAGCAGTGTTGGCAGGGCCCACACTGAAGCTTTCTTT.

This clonotype was found a few times. J is TRBJ2-7 and V is TRBV5-1, with TRBD2 identical over 7 bases. CDR1 is SGHRS, CDR2 YFSETQ, per germline. The CDR3 has 15 amino acids. Trimming cost V 5 bases and J 0 bases; bases outside gene matches: 8. This CDR3 reads CASRWGSGSSYEQYF. The CDR3 DNA reads as TGCGCCAGCAGGTGGGGTAGCGGGTCCTCCTACGAGCAGTACTTC. Full variable domain (rest looked up from reference TRBV5-1 and TRBJ2-7): KAGVTQTPRYLIKTRGQQVTLSCSPISGHRSVSWYQQTPGQGLQFLFEYFSETQRNKGNFPGRFSGRQFSNSRSEMNVSTLELGDSALYLCASRWGSGSSYEQYFGPGTRLTVT.

The chain combines TRBV3-1 with TRBJ2-5; a possible D gene is TRBD2 (6 bases). CDR1 and CDR2 (germline): LGHDT, YNNKEL (reference sequence). The CDR3 length is 14 residues. V lost 1 base to trimming and J lost 1 base, with 7 bases between them. The CDR3 spells CASSQGDFQETQYF. The CDR3 DNA is TGTGCCAGCAGCCAAGGGGACTTCCAAGAGACCCAGTACTTC.